The text below deals with one T cell receptor beta chain. The authors sequenced patients whose flow cytometry had shown CD8+CD57+ cell expansion. The sample is drawn from a study of CD8+CD57+ T cells in acquired aplastic anemia. The CDR3 consists of 10 residues. In germline, CDR1 is MGHDK, CDR2 SYGVNS. CDR3 and TCR beta VDJ profiling relied on a genomic DNA template. A single record per CDR3 protein comes from TCRdb applying MiXCR to the reads. The sample consists of about 180,000 distinct CDR3 sequences, around half of them appearing once. This receptor was obtained from a human donor with aplastic anemia. The sequenced material came from sorted CD4+, CD8+, or CD8+CD57+ T cells (not recorded which) from PBMCs. V usage is TRBV25-1 and J usage is TRBJ1-2; D remains ambiguous. CDR3 bases: TGTCCCACCCTCAACTATGGCTACACCTTC. Protein product: CPTLNYGYTF.